The sequence of this TCR beta chain was determined in a study of control samples from healthy donors and cancer patients. This CDR3 is 12 amino acids long. Germline loops: CDR1 SGHTA, CDR2 FQGNSA. The ends were cut back, 3 bases at V and 4 bases at J, with 6 bases in the middle. Sequencing was performed with immunoSEQ multiplex PCR; in TCRdb, only in-frame clones are kept and a portion is missing. The data contain 95,000 to 110,000 clones, approximately 90% of them singletons. This chain links TRBV7-2 with TRBJ1-1; possibly TRBD1 for D (6 bases). What was sequenced was PBMCs. This clonotype was obtained from a man aged 60 to 75 with lung cancer. CDR3: CASSLTGTEAFF. The CDR3, as DNA: TGTGCCAGCAGCTTGACAGGCACTGAAGCTTTCTTT.